Listed below are T cell receptor beta chains from one sample, sequenced in a study of CD8 T cells in ankylosing spondylitis. In TCRdb, the 5' RACE reads were re-called with MiXCR into one record per CDR3 protein. The table records about 260,000 distinct CDR3 sequences, approximately 20% of them present only once. Material for sequencing was blood, either unsorted or a sorted T cell fraction (not recorded which). These receptors came from a male donor with ankylosing spondylitis or in good health (not recorded which). Both conserved end residues are part of each CDR3. Each record gives: J gene, D gene, clone size, V gene, CDR3 DNA, CDR3 protein. The D gene is left open where the match is weak. The listing skips clone size in some rows; elsewhere it reads once, few, many or a size class.

TRBJ2-1	TRBD2	few	TRBV27	TGTGCCAGCAGGGAGGCGGGGGGCTGGGATGAGCAGTTCTTC	CASREAGGWDEQFF
TRBJ2-5	TRBD2	-	TRBV5-6	TGTGCCAGCAGCTTCGGCGGGACTAGCGGGGTACAATACTTC	CASSFGGTSGVQYF
TRBJ2-2	TRBD1	-	TRBV24-1	TGTGCCACCAGTGATTCCGCGGGACAGGGGATGAACACCGGGGAGCTGTTTTTT	CATSDSAGQGMNTGELFF
TRBJ2-3	-	-	TRBV5-5	TGTGCCAGCAGCTTGGATTTCAGCACAGATACGCAGTATTTT	CASSLDFSTDTQYF
TRBJ1-1	-	-	TRBV12-3/TRBV12-4	TGTGCCAGCAGTTTATTCTGGGGTGAAGCTTTCTTT	CASSLFWGEAFF
TRBJ2-2	TRBD2	many	TRBV20-1	TGCAGTGCTAGACTAGCGGGAGACACCGGGGAGCTGTTTTTT	CSARLAGDTGELFF
TRBJ2-3	TRBD2	few	TRBV29-1	TGCAGCGCGGGGGGGGGAGGTGCGAATACGCAGTATTTT	CSAGGGGANTQYF
TRBJ2-3	TRBD1	once	TRBV12-3/TRBV12-4	TGTGCCAGCAGCTTTGGACAGGGGGCTCTCACAGATACGCAGTATTTT	CASSFGQGALTDTQYF
TRBJ2-1	TRBD1	-	TRBV12-3/TRBV12-4	TGTGCCAGCAGGGCAGGACAGGGTTACAATGAGCAGTTCTTC	CASRAGQGYNEQFF
TRBJ2-1	TRBD1	many	TRBV5-1	TGCGCCAGCAGCTCCCAACCGGGACAGGGGGCTTTGGAGCAGTTCTTC	CASSSQPGQGALEQFF